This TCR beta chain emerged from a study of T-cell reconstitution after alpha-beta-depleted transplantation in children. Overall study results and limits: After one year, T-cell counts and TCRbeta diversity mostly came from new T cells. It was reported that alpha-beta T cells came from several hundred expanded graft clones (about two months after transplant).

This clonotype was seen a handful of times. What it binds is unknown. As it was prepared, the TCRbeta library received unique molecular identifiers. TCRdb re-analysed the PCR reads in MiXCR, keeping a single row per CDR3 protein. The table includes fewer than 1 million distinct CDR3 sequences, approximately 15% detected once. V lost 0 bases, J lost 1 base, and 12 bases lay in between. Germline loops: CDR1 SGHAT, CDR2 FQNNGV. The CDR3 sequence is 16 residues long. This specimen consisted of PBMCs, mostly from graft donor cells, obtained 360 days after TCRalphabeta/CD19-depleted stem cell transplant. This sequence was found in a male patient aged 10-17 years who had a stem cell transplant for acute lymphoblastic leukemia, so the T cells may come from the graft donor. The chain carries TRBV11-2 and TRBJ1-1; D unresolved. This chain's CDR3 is CASSLDRRIQNTEAFF. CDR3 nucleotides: TGTGCCAGCAGCTTAGATAGGAGGATTCAGAACACTGAAGCTTTCTTT.